This T cell receptor (beta chain) stems from a study of T cell responses to AZD1222 COVID-19 vaccine. The CDR3 covers 14 residues. In germline, CDR1 is SGHDT, CDR2 YYEEEE. Trimming removed 4 bases at V and 5 bases at J, with 15 bases between. TCRdb's copy holds only in-frame clones and misses some; the assay was immunoSEQ multiplex PCR. Of 90,000 to 120,000 clones listed, about 85% are singletons. The J gene is TRBJ1-1, the V gene TRBV5-6; the D gene is possibly TRBD1 (5 bases). The sequencing here drew on peripheral blood, taken 28 days after the second AZD1222 dose. This TCR derives from an adult who received the AZD1222 COVID-19 vaccine. CDR3 protein: CASSPPGGGTEAFF. Written as DNA, the CDR3 is TGTGCCAGCAGCCCACCCGGTGGGGGAACTGAAGCTTTCTTT.